This T cell receptor (beta chain) originates from a study of blood T cell repertoires in COVID-19. TCRdb's table, derived via immunoSEQ multiplex PCR, lists solely in-frame clones and lacks some. The repertoire holds 150,000 or so clones, with about 88% as singletons. The V end was cut by 4 bases, the J end by 0 bases, with 7 bases between. The length of the CDR3 is 14 residues. Germline CDR1 and CDR2: MGHRA and YSYEKL. This clonotype originated in a man between 60 and 75 years old with acute or convalescent COVID-19. Sequenced input: peripheral blood. The V gene is TRBV4-1, the J gene TRBJ2-1, with D uncertain. DNA of the CDR3: TGCGCCAGCAGCCCGAGAGGCTCCTACAATGAGCAGTTCTTC. Its translation is CASSPRGSYNEQFF.